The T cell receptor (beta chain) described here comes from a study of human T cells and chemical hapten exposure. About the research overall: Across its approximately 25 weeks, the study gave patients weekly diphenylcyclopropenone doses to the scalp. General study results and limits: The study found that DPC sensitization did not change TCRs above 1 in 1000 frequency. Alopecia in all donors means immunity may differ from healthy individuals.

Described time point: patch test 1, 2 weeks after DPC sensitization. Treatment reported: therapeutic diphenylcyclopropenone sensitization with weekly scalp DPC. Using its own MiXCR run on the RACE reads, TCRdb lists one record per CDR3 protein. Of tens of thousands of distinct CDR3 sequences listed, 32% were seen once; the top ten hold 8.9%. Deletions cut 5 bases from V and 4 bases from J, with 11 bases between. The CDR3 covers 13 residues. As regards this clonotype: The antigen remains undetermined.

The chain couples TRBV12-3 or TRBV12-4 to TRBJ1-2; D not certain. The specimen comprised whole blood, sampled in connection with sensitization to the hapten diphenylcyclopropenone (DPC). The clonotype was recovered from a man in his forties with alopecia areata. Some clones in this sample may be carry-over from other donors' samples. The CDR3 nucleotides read TGTGCCAGCAGTGAAGATCAAGCCTATGGCTACACCTTC. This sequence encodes CASSEDQAYGYTF.